This T cell receptor beta chain was captured in a study of immune evolution from preneoplasia to lung adenocarcinoma. Study outcomes and limitations: Top clone frequencies peaked in normal lung, apparently declining through invasive adenocarcinoma. KRAS-mutant nodules had the highest T cell clonality.

As for this clone: The antigen is undetermined.

Clones were sequenced by immunoSEQ multiplex PCR, and TCRdb holds only the in-frame ones, with some missing. The sample gives a few thousand clones, 75% to 85% of which show up once; approximately 12% is in the top ten. Germline loops: CDR1 ENHRY, CDR2 SYGVKD. This CDR3 spans 11 amino acids. The ends were cut back, 9 bases at V and 0 bases at J, with 6 bases in the middle. The chain combines TRBV10-3 with TRBJ2-7; unclear D gene. The clonotype was recovered from a person aged 55 to 79 with lung adenocarcinoma. Material for sequencing was FFPE lung adenocarcinoma in situ tissue. The DNA for the CDR3 is TGTGCCATTCAGTCCTCCTACGAGCAGTACTTC. It specifies CAIQSSYEQYF.